This T cell receptor beta chain was sequenced during a study of a mutant IDH1 vaccine in newly diagnosed glioma. This CDR3 is 11 amino acids long. The germline gives CDR1 DFQATT, CDR2 SNEGSKA (reference sequence). V was cut by 6 bases and J by 6 bases, with 11 bases left in between. The method was immunoSEQ multiplex PCR; TCRdb's version includes in-frame clones alone and lacks a portion of them. Of 58,000 or so clones detected, roughly 90% appear once; the ten largest clones hold 1.5% to 2%. Time point indicated: week 35, safety follow-up. Every vaccination contained 300 ug of the mutant IDH1 20-mer peptide and was paired with topical imiquimod. Findings of the study overall: Any relationship between pseudoprogression and changes in top peripheral T cell clonotypes seemed absent.

Comments on this clone: The antigen remains undetermined.

The TCR sequence derives from a man aged 40-55 years with glioma. The sequencing here drew on PBMCs, taken from a glioma patient whose treatment included an IDH1 peptide vaccine. V gene TRBV20-1 combines with J gene TRBJ1-2; D gene unclear. The CDR3 here is CSALPTNGYTF. CDR3 bases: TGCAGTGCCCTCCCCACAAATGGCTACACCTTC.